The 20 T cell receptor beta chains in this list originate from one sample, sequenced in a study of T cell responses to AZD1222 COVID-19 vaccine. This table comes from immunoSEQ multiplex PCR, and its TCRdb copy is limited to in-frame clones, with some not included. Of under 200,000 clones in the sample, approximately 90% were seen once. Here the sequenced sample was peripheral blood, taken on day 0 of AZD1222 vaccination. These TCRs come from an adult in good health.

The rearrangement links TRBV3-1 (or the pseudogene TRBV3-2) to TRBJ2-1, with D possibly TRBD2 on 6 matching bases. The germline V and J ends were trimmed by 0 bases and 9 bases, with 12 bases remaining between them. The CDR3 loop spans 14 amino acids. Germline CDR1 reads LGHDT; CDR2 reads YNNKEL (reference sequence). CDR3 in DNA: TGTGCCAGCAGCCAAGAACCACTAGCAGGTGAGCAGTTCTTC. It encodes CASSQEPLAGEQFF.

V is TRBV3-1 (or the pseudogene TRBV3-2) and J is TRBJ2-7; 8 nucleotides align to TRBD1. The ends lost 6 bases at V and 0 bases at J; junction bases unmatched: 4. CDR1 is LGHDT, CDR2 YNNKEL, per germline (reference sequence). The CDR3 length is 14 residues. CDR3 amino acids: CASSRDRSSYEQYF. CDR3 sequence (DNA): TGTGCCAGCAGTCGGGACAGGAGCTCCTACGAGCAGTACTTC.

This clone has only one observation. The rearrangement uses TRBV7-2 and TRBJ2-7; D is perhaps TRBD2 (6 bases). Germline lookup yields CDR1 SGHTA and CDR2 FQGNSA. Trimming removed 1 base at V and 1 base at J, with 11 bases between. The CDR3 covers 15 residues. The CDR3 region is CASSLGSGPSYEQYF. CDR3 bases: TGTGCCAGCAGCTTAGGTAGCGGCCCTTCCTACGAGCAGTACTTC.

The rearrangement joins TRBV4-2 to TRBJ2-1; 10 bases line up with TRBD1. Germline V gene sequence: CDR1 LGHNA, CDR2 YNFKEQ. The CDR3 is made up of 14 amino acids. The V and J ends lost 4 bases and 4 bases, in that order; junction bases with no gene match: 1. In DNA form, the CDR3 reads TGTGCCAGCAGCCCGGGACAGGGGTACAATGAGCAGTTCTTC. Residues: CASSPGQGYNEQFF.

The chain is built from TRBV18 and TRBJ2-7; D is uncertain. V lost 4 bases to trimming and J lost 0 bases, with 1 base between them. This CDR3 has 11 residues. Germline lookup yields CDR1 KGHSH and CDR2 LQKENI. This CDR3 is CASSHSYEQYF. The CDR3 DNA follows: TGTGCCAGCTCACACTCCTACGAGCAGTACTTC.

This chain connects TRBV2 to TRBJ2-3; the D is unclear. This CDR3 contains 11 residues. The ends were cut back, 4 bases at V and 3 bases at J, with 2 bases in the middle. The V gene's germline CDR1 is SNHLY and CDR2 FYNNEI. The CDR3 region has the DNA TGTGCCAGCAGTGCAACAGATACGCAGTATTTT. Residues: CASSATDTQYF.

V gene TRBV5-1 combines with J gene TRBJ2-2; 7 bases line up with TRBD2. The CDR3 consists of 15 residues. The germline gives CDR1 SGHRS, CDR2 YFSETQ. After removal of 4 bases from V and 2 bases from J, the junction contained 5 bases not matched to a gene. CDR3 coding DNA: TGCGCCAGCAGCCCTCCGGGACTAAACACCGGGGAGCTGTTTTTT. The encoded protein is CASSPPGLNTGELFF. Full variable domain (remainder filled in from reference TRBV5-1 and TRBJ2-2): KAGVTQTPRYLIKTRGQQVTLSCSPISGHRSVSWYQQTPGQGLQFLFEYFSETQRNKGNFPGRFSGRQFSNSRSEMNVSTLELGDSALYLCASSPPGLNTGELFFGEGSRLTVL.

The gene calls are TRBV19 and TRBJ2-3; TRBD1 or TRBD2 may be the D gene (5 bases each). The CDR3 is made up of 13 amino acids. Germline CDR1 LNHDA, CDR2 SQIVND (reference sequence). V was trimmed by 7 bases and J by 3 bases, leaving 11 bases between them. This CDR3 reads CASNVGVTDTQYF. The CDR3 DNA reads as TGTGCCAGTAATGTGGGGGTTACAGATACGCAGTATTTT.

This chain links TRBV2 with TRBJ1-1; D gene unclear. The germline V and J ends were trimmed by 7 bases and 1 base, with 4 bases remaining between them. CDR3 length: 11 residues. Germline V gene lookup returns CDR1 SNHLY and CDR2 FYNNEI. The CDR3 DNA reads as TGTGCCAGCAAGGGGAACACTGAAGCTTTCTTT. This sequence encodes CASKGNTEAFF.

The chain uses TRBV9 and TRBJ2-7; 7 bases are shared with TRBD1. Germline-derived CDR1 and CDR2 are SGDLS and YYNGEE. V shed 0 bases and J 3 bases; nucleotides not matched to a gene: 6. The CDR3 runs 15 residues. The CDR3 loop is CASSVGSTGFYEQYF. The CDR3 DNA sequence: TGTGCCAGCAGCGTAGGGTCGACAGGGTTCTACGAGCAGTACTTC.

This clone was seen more than once but under ten times. The V call is TRBV18, the J call TRBJ1-6; D is possibly TRBD1 (5 bases). Germline CDR1 and CDR2: KGHSH and LQKENI. V shed 3 bases and J shed 8 bases, with 14 bases lying between them. This CDR3 comprises 15 residues. The CDR3 DNA reads as TGTGCCAGCTCACCGACGTGGGACTCGGATTCACCCCTCCACTTT. This gives the protein CASSPTWDSDSPLHF.

The gene calls are TRBV7-8 and TRBJ1-2, with a weak D call TRBD1 (6 bases). V lost 0 bases and J lost 4, with 27 bases in between. Germline CDR1 SGHVS, CDR2 FQNEAQ. This CDR3 contains 20 residues. Here the CDR3 DNA reads TGTGCCAGCAGCTTAGCTTCAAGCAGGGGTGTCGGACGTGGAACCTATGGCTACACCTTC. It is translated as CASSLASSRGVGRGTYGYTF.

The DNA of the CDR3 is TGTGCCAGCAGCTTAGCCTTAGGACAGGTCAACCCCACAGATACGCAGTATTTT. Translation: CASSLALGQVNPTDTQYF. The chain uses TRBV7-9 and TRBJ2-3, with TRBD1 matching over 7 bases. Germline CDR1 reads SEHNR; CDR2 reads FQNEAQ (reference sequence). The V gene end was trimmed by 0 bases and the J gene end by 2 bases; junction bases not matched to a gene: 11. The CDR3 extends over 18 amino acids.

Note on this clone: Other DNA sequences in the sample encode the same CDR3. This chain links TRBV9 with TRBJ1-2; D is undetermined. CDR3 size: 13 residues. The germline V gene has CDR1 SGDLS and CDR2 YYNGEE. Trimming took 0 bases from V and 4 from J, leaving 7 bases between them. The CDR3 here is CASSVGGIYGYTF. CDR3 DNA sequence: TGTGCCAGCAGCGTAGGTGGTATCTATGGCTACACCTTC.

In this sample, this clone turned up once. The chain employs TRBV7-3 and TRBJ1-1; no definite D call. Trimming stripped 1 base from V and 0 bases from J, with 6 bases between. In germline, CDR1 is SGHTA, CDR2 FQGTGA. The CDR3 totals 14 residues. The CDR3 DNA reads as TGTGCCAGCAGCTTAAGAGGGATGAACACTGAAGCTTTCTTT. Protein: CASSLRGMNTEAFF.

This chain uses TRBV11-1 with TRBJ2-1; D is perhaps TRBD2 (5 bases). This CDR3 comprises 14 residues. Germline V gene lookup returns CDR1 SGHAT and CDR2 FQDESV (reference sequence). With 2 bases removed from V and 5 bases from J, the gap between germline ends came to 10 bases. Here the CDR3 reads CASSLYSANNEQFF. The CDR3 DNA follows: TGTGCCAGCAGCTTATATAGCGCTAACAATGAGCAGTTCTTC. The whole variable domain, filled in from reference TRBV11-1 and TRBJ2-1, reads EAEVAQSPRYKITEKSQAVAFWCDPISGHATLYWYRQILGQGPELLVQFQDESVVDDSQLPKDRFSAERLKGVDSTLKIQPAELGDSAMYLCASSLYSANNEQFFGPGTRLTVL.

This clone was seen a single time. This chain connects TRBV19 to TRBJ1-5; 9 nucleotides align to TRBD1. CDR1 LNHDA and CDR2 SQIVND come from the germline V gene (reference sequence). The CDR3 covers 19 residues. V gave up 5 bases and J gave up 2 bases; unmatched junction bases: 16. CDR3 amino acids: CASSALPRDREGGNQPQHF. As DNA, the CDR3 is TGTGCCAGTAGTGCCTTACCCCGGGACAGGGAGGGGGGCAATCAGCCCCAGCATTTT.

Comment on this clone: The limits of the CDR3 on the DNA are not certain, so only TCRdb's listed CDR3 is given. The rearrangement joins TRBV19 to TRBJ1-1; TRBD1, as called in the table, went unchecked against the DNA. Germline CDR1 is LNHDA and CDR2 is SQIVND (reference sequence). From its first to its last residue, the CDR3 has 17 amino acids. CDR3 residues: CASSILAPGQGRNEAFF.

J is TRBJ1-1 and V is TRBV28; 7 nucleotides align to TRBD1. V shed 6 bases and J 2 bases; nucleotides not matched to a gene: 6. The CDR3 runs to 14 residues. CDR1 is MDHEN and CDR2 is SYDVKM in the germline V gene. The CDR3, as DNA: TGTGCCAGCAGCACCGGGACAGTTAACACTGAAGCTTTCTTT. This codes for CASSTGTVNTEAFF.

This rearrangement joins TRBV3-1 (or the pseudogene TRBV3-2) to TRBJ1-6; 8 bases line up with TRBD1. Germline loops: CDR1 LGHDT, CDR2 YNNKEL (reference sequence). Unmatched junction bases numbered 9, after V lost 3 bases and J lost 2 bases. The CDR3 covers 18 residues. The chain's CDR3 is CASSHGDRPGAYNSPLHF. The CDR3, as DNA: TGTGCCAGCAGCCACGGGGACAGGCCAGGGGCCTATAATTCACCCCTCCACTTT.